The following is a T cell receptor beta chain sequence with its context. No antigen is known for it. Base qualities were left out, and no much larger clone turns up one base away. The data originate from a study of CD8 T cells in Susac syndrome (dated by TCRdb to about 2019). Background for the entire study: Repertoire sequencing was used to test whether CD8+ T cell activation and differentiation in Susac syndrome was antigen driven.

The full study reports these points: The study acknowledged that relatively few individuals were included in the TCR sequencing and HLA analysis.

Relative to germline, V is missing 6 bases and J is missing 1 base, with 11 bases of the junction outside any gene match. The cysteine opens and the phenylalanine closes a CDR3 of 17 amino acids. Of all the DNA, just the CDR3 is kept, 51 bases in frame from base 1. CDR1 and CDR2 were assigned from the germline V gene as MNHNS and SASEGT. RNA was extracted using the RNeasy kit, and roughly 0.45 to 1 ug of the RNA was reverse transcribed with random hexamers. TCR beta CDR3 regions were amplified with the immunoSEQ multiplex PCR assay covering 54 Vbeta and 13 Jbeta segments. PCR amplification bias was corrected using a synthetic template baseline for primer optimization and computational correction. Per the original workflow: Reads were annotated to V, D and J genes per IMGT and analyzed with immunoSEQ Analyzer, keeping only productive sequences. Clonality was computed as one minus Shannon entropy normalized by log2 of the number of productive unique sequences. For each patient and control, public and private clones were evaluated among the 100 most prevalent clones. A clone was defined as Susac-specific if it was absent from the healthy and MS cohorts, from some 1,100 published viral clones and from other ImmuneACCESS disease sequences. Clones were called with MiXCR by TCRdb after fastp trimmed the public reads at Q25, and only in-frame beta chains were retained. Each entry merges the rows of one CDR3 protein and shows their most common DNA and genes. These V and J calls are TCRdb output, not the study's own analysis. This sample has about 250,000 distinct CDR3 sequences in its table, and around 95% of those were observed once. The ten most abundant clones make up 0.07% to 0.09% of the sample.

High-throughput TCR beta sequencing profiled peripheral blood CD8+ and CD4+ T cells from healthy donors, Susac syndrome patients and multiple sclerosis patients. Treatment-naive patients with stable or active relapsing-remitting disease fulfilling revised McDonald criteria were used as multiple sclerosis controls. Bulk CD8+ and CD4+ T cells were purified magnetically by negative isolation, whereas CD8+ TEMRA cells were enriched by FACS. Blood was collected in EDTA tubes and processed within 24 hours, with PBMCs isolated through density gradient centrifugation. PBMCs intended for TCR sequencing were cryopreserved in liquid nitrogen and were subsequently thawed in a 37 degrees C water bath. A purity of at least 90% was achieved for sorted or isolated CD4+, CD8+ and CD8+ TEMRA cells.

The sequence came from a human donor with multiple sclerosis. The sample taken for sequencing was CD4+ T cells from PBMCs. The V and J segments used are TRBV6-1 and TRBJ2-4, with 8 middle bases fitting TRBD1. The DNA sequence is given as TGTGCCAGCAGAAGAAACCGGGACAGGAATGCCAAAAACATTCAGTACTTC. Translated, it reads CASRRNRDRNAKNIQYF.